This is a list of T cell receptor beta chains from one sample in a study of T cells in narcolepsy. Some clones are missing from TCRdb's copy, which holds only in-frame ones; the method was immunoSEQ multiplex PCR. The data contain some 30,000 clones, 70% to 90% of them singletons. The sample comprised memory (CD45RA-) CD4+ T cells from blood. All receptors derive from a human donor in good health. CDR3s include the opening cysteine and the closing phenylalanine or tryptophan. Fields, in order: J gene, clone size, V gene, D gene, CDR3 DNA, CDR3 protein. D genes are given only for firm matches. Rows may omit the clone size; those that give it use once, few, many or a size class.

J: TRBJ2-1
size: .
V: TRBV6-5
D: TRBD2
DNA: TGTGCCAGCAGTTGCCCCGGGACTAGGGGTCGGTGTGAGCAGTTCTTC
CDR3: CASSCPGTRGRCEQFF

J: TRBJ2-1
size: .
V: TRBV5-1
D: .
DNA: TGCGCCAGCAGGAGAGAGCCAGTTCAGGAGCAGTTCTTC
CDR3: CASRREPVQEQFF

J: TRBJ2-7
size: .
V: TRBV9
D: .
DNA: TGTGCCAGCAGCCACCAGGGGGGCTCCTACGAGCAGTACTTC
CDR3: CASSHQGGSYEQYF

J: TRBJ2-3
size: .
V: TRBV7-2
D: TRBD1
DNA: TGTGCCAGCAGAAAGGACAGGGTTTTGCGGACAGATACGCAGTATTTT
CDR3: CASRKDRVLRTDTQYF

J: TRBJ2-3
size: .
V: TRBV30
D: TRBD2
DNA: TGTGCCTGGAGTGTATTGGGCGGGAGTGGGGCAGATACGCAGTATTTT
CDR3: CAWSVLGGSGADTQYF

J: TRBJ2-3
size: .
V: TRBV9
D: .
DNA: TGTGCCAGCAGCGTAGCCCCCAGCGATACGCAGTATTTT
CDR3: CASSVAPSDTQYF

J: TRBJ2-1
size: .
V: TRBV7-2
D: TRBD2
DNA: TGTGCCAGCAGCTCAGGACTAGCGGGAGCTTACAATGAGCAGTTCTTC
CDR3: CASSSGLAGAYNEQFF

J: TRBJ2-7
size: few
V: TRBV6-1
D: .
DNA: TGTGCCAGGGGGAGGGAGCAGTACTTC
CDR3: CARGREQYF

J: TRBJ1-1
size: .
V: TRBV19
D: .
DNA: TGTGCCAGTAGCTTAACAGGGAACACTGAAGCTTTCTTT
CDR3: CASSLTGNTEAFF

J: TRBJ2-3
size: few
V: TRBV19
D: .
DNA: TGTGCCAGTAGTATCACAGGGACAGATACGCAGTATTTT
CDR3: CASSITGTDTQYF

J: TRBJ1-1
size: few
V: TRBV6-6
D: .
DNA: TGTGCCAGCAGTTACAGGGACACTGAAGCTTTCTTT
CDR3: CASSYRDTEAFF

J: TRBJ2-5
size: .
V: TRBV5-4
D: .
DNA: TGTGCCAGCAGCTTGCTTACGGGTGAAGAGACCCAGTACTTC
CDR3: CASSLLTGEETQYF

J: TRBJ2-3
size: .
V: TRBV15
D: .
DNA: TGTGCCACCAGCCGGGGAAGCACAGATACGCAGTATTTT
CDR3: CATSRGSTDTQYF

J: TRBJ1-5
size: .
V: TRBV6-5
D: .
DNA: TGTGCCAGCAGCCACTCTGCCGAGCCCCAGCATTTT
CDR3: CASSHSAEPQHF

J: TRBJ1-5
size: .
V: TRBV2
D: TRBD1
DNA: TGTGCCAGCAGTGCCCGACAGGGGCGGTCAGGTTGGTCCCAGCATTTT
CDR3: CASSARQGRSGWSQHF

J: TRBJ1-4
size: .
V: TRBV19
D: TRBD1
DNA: TGTGCCAGTAGTACACAGGGGTCCGGGAATGAAAAACTGTTTTTT
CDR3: CASSTQGSGNEKLFF

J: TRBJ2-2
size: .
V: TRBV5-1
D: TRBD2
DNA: TGCGCCAGCAGCCTCGGACTAGCGGGAATCGGGGAGCTGTTTTTT
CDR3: CASSLGLAGIGELFF

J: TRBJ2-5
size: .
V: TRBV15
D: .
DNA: TGTGCCACCAGCAGGGCCAGGGGGGAGGAGACCCAGTACTTC
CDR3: CATSRARGEETQYF

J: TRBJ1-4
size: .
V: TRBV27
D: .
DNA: TGTGCCAGCAGTGTCCATTCGGGCGGGGGTAATGAAAAACTGTTTTTT
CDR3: CASSVHSGGGNEKLFF

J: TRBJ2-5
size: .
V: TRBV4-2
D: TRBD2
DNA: TGTGCCAGCAGCCAAGTGGGTAGCGGGGGGCGAGGGTACCAAGAGACCCAGTACTTC
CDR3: CASSQVGSGGRGYQETQYF

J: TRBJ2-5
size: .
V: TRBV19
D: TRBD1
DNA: TGTGCCAGTAGTACAGGGACAGGGGGAGGGGAGACCCAGTACTTC
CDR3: CASSTGTGGGETQYF

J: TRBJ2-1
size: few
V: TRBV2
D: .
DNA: TGTGCCAGCAGTATTACAGGGAGGGAGCAGTTCTTC
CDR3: CASSITGREQFF

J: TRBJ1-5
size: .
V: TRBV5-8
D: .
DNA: TGTGCCAGCAGCTTGGCTGGGGTGCCGGGGCAGCCCCAGCATTTT
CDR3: CASSLAGVPGQPQHF

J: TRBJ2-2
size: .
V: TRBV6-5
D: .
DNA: TGTGCCAGCAGTTATCACAGGCAGAACACCGGGGAGCTGTTTTTT
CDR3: CASSYHRQNTGELFF

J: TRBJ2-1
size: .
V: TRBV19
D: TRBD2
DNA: TGTGCCAGTAGTAAAACCGGGACTAGAGGGGATAATGAGCAGTTCTTC
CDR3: CASSKTGTRGDNEQFF

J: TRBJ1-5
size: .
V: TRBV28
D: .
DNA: TGTGCCAGCAGTGATGGCGTTCAGCCCCAGCATTTT
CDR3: CASSDGVQPQHF

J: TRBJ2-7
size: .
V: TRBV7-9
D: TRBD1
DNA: TGTGCCAGCAGCCCTCAGGGGGCCTACGAGCAGTACTTC
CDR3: CASSPQGAYEQYF

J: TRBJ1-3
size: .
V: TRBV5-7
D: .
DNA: TGTGCCAGCAACAATCGGGCCCCCTCTGGAAACACCATATATTTT
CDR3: CASNNRAPSGNTIYF

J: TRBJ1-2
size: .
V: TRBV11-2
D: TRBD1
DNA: TGTGCCAGCAGCGCCGGGACAGGGGGGTATCGGGGCTACACCTTC
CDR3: CASSAGTGGYRGYTF

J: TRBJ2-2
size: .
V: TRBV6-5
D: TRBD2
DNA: TGTGCCAGCTTGAGACTAGCGCCTCCCACCGGGGAGCTGTTTTTT
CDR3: CASLRLAPPTGELFF

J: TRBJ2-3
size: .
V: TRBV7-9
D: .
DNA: TGTGCCAGCAGCTTAAGTGGGAGCCAGAACTGGGATACGCAGTATTTT
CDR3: CASSLSGSQNWDTQYF

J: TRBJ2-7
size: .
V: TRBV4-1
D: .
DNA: TGCGCCAGCAGCCCTCCGAGGGGAACGTCCTACGGGCAGTACTTC
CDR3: CASSPPRGTSYGQYF

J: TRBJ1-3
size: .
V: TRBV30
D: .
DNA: TGTGCCTGGAGTTACGACTCTGGAAACACCATATATTTT
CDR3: CAWSYDSGNTIYF

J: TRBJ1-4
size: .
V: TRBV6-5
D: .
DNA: TGTGCCAGCAGTTACTCGAGGGCGAGGAATGAAAAACTGTTTTTT
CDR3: CASSYSRARNEKLFF

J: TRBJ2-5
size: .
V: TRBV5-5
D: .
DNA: TGTGCCAGCAGCTTGGTTCCCGGGACACTACAAGAGACCCAGTACTTC
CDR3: CASSLVPGTLQETQYF

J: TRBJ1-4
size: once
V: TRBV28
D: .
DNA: TGTGCCAGCAGTCCCCGGGTCGGGGAAGTGAGGGAAAAACTGTTTTTT
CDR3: CASSPRVGEVREKLFF

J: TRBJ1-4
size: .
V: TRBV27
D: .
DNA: TGTGCCAGCAGTTTACGGCAGGGAGGGACTAATGAAAAACTGTTTTTT
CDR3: CASSLRQGGTNEKLFF

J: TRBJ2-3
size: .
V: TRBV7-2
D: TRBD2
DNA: TGTGCCAGCAGCCATCGACTAGCGGGCTCCGTCACAGATACGCAGTATTTT
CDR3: CASSHRLAGSVTDTQYF

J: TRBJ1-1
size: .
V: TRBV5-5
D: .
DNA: TGTGCCAGCAGCTTGGATGTGAGTGGAGTAACTGAAGCTTTCTTT
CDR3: CASSLDVSGVTEAFF

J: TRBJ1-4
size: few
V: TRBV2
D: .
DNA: TGTGCCAGCAGTCCAGGTGAAAAACTGTTTTTT
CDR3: CASSPGEKLFF

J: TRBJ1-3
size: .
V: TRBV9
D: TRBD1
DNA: TGTGCCAGCAGTGCCGACTCGGACAGGGCTGGAAACACCATATATTTT
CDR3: CASSADSDRAGNTIYF

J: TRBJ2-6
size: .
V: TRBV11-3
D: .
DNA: TGTGCCAGCAGCTTAAACAGTATGTCCGTCCTGACTTTC
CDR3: CASSLNSMSVLTF

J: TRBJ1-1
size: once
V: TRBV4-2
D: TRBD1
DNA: TGTGCCAGCAGCCTCAAGCAGGGGGCAGGGGAAGCTTTCTTT
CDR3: CASSLKQGAGEAFF

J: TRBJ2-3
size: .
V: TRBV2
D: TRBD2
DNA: TGTGCCAGCAGTGTGTACGGGACTAGCGGGAGTACAGATACGCAGTATTTT
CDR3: CASSVYGTSGSTDTQYF

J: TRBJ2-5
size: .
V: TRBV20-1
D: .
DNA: TGCAGTGCTAGAGATAACAGGGTCAACTACTTC
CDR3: CSARDNRVNYF

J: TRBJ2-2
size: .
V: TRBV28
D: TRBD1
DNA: TGTGCCAGCAGTTCATACGGACAGGGGGGGACCGGGGAGCTGTTTTTT
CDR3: CASSSYGQGGTGELFF

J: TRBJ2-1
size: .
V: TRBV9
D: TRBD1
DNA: TGTGCCAGCGCCCCCGGGACAGTCGTCGGCGAGCAGTTCTTC
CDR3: CASAPGTVVGEQFF

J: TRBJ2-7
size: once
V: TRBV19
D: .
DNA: TGTGCCAGTAGTATAGCAGGGTACTACGAGCAGTACTTC
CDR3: CASSIAGYYEQYF

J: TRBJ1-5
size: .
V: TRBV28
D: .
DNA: TGTGCCATGTCGCAGGGGATAAGCAATCAGCCCCAGCATTTT
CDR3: CAMSQGISNQPQHF

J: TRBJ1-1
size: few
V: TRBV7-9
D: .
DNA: TGTGCCAGCAGCTTACGAGACACTGAAGCTTTCTTT
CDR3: CASSLRDTEAFF

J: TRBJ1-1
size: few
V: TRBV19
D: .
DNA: TGTGCCAGTAGTATAGGTTCGGGGGTTGGCACTGAAGCTTTCTTT
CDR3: CASSIGSGVGTEAFF

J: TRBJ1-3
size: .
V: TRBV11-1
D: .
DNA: TGTGCCAGCAACCTTGGGAGCTCTGGAAACACCATATATTTT
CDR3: CASNLGSSGNTIYF

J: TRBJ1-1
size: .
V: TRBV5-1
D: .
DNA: TGCGCCAGCAGCACGGACGGGAGGAACACTGAAGCTTTCTTT
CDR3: CASSTDGRNTEAFF

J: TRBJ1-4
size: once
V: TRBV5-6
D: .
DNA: TGTGCCAGCAGCCATTCCGGGCCTAGGGATGAAAAACTGTTTTTT
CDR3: CASSHSGPRDEKLFF

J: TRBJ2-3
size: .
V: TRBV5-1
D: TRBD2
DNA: TGCGCCAGCAAATCAGTCGGGGGGACAGATACGCAGTATTTT
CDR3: CASKSVGGTDTQYF